These 10 T cell receptor beta chains were sequenced from one sample in a study of vaccination and CD4 T cells after COVID-19. Sample treatment: roughly ten-day PBMC culture with coronavirus spike peptide pools or control peptides (ViraFEST assay). Sequencing of cultured CD4+ T cell DNA used the Oncomine TCR Beta short-read assay. TCRdb re-called the PCR reads with MiXCR, one entry per CDR3 protein. The sample includes some 8,300 distinct CDR3 sequences, less than 50% of them seen just once. For these TCRs, the target antigens are not known. Sequenced: CD4+ T cells from blood, cultured in vitro. The receptors were gathered from a human donor who had recovered from COVID-19.

The V gene is TRBV6-1, the J gene TRBJ1-1; D remains ambiguous. Per the germline V gene, CDR1 is MNHNS and CDR2 is SASEGT. Deletions cut 6 bases from V and 4 bases from J, with 12 bases between. The CDR3 is made up of 13 amino acids. CDR3 bases: TGTGCCAGCAGCCCCCCCCGGGGCACTGAAGCTTTCTTT. It specifies CASSPPRGTEAFF.

This chain uses TRBV2 with TRBJ2-7; 10 bases are a match to TRBD1. Losses at the gene ends were 6 bases for V and 4 bases for J; bases not matched to a gene: 6. The CDR3 contains 14 residues. CDR1 is SNHLY, CDR2 FYNNEI, per germline. CDR3 region: CASSRQGADYEQYF. Here the CDR3 DNA reads TGTGCCAGCAGCCGACAGGGGGCCGATTACGAGCAGTACTTC.

V and J are TRBV27 and TRBJ1-2; a weak D match, TRBD1 (6 bases). The V and J ends lost 4 bases and 2 bases respectively, with 11 bases between them. This CDR3 has 14 residues. Germline V lookup: CDR1 MNHEY, CDR2 SMNVEV (reference sequence). The CDR3 DNA reads TGTGCCAGCAGTTCCACCACAGGGAACTATGGCTACACCTTC. Translating it yields CASSSTTGNYGYTF.

V and J are TRBV11-2 and TRBJ2-1; 9 bases agree with TRBD2. Germline CDR1 is SGHAT and CDR2 is FQNNGV. The V segment lost 5 bases and the J segment 2 bases; nucleotides outside the gene matches: 13. The CDR3 totals 18 residues. The DNA for the CDR3 is TGTGCCAGCAGCCCCCGGCAGGCTAGCGGGGTGGCCTACAATGAGCAGTTCTTC. Its protein is CASSPRQASGVAYNEQFF.

By share, this clonotype counts as medium-sized. The chain couples TRBV7-6 to TRBJ1-2; a weak D match, TRBD1 (5 bases). CDR1 and CDR2 from the germline V gene are SGHVS and FNYEAQ. Trimming removed 3 bases from V and 6 bases from J, with 11 bases in between. This CDR3 is 13 amino acids long. CDR3: CASSFLQGDGYTF. CDR3 bases: TGTGCCAGCAGCTTTCTCCAGGGTGATGGCTACACCTTC. Together with reference TRBV7-6 and TRBJ1-2, the CDR3 gives the full variable domain: GAGVSQSPRYKVTKRGQDVALRCDPISGHVSLYWYRQALGQGPEFLTYFNYEAQQDKSGLPNDRFSAERPEGSISTLTIQRTEQRDSAMYRCASSFLQGDGYTFGSGTRLTVV.

This rearrangement joins TRBV7-9 to TRBJ2-1, with 15 bases matching TRBD2. The CDR3 totals 18 residues. The trim removed 5 bases at V and 8 bases at J, leaving 13 bases unmatched. The germline V gene encodes CDR1 SEHNR and CDR2 FQNEAQ (reference sequence). The CDR3 spells CASSLQPGLAGGGDEQFF. The CDR3 nucleotides read TGTGCCAGCAGCCTCCAACCGGGACTAGCGGGAGGTGGCGATGAGCAGTTCTTC.

This chain uses TRBV18 with TRBJ1-1; D is unclear. The CDR3 length is 15 residues. The V gene lost 6 bases and the J gene lost 5 bases, with 19 bases spanning the gap. The germline V gene encodes CDR1 KGHSH and CDR2 LQKENI. The CDR3 bases are TGTGCCAGCTCCCTGGGAGATGCGGCGAAGACTGAAGCTTTCTTT. It is translated as CASSLGDAAKTEAFF.

The J gene is TRBJ1-1, the V gene TRBV18; 9 positions match TRBD1. This CDR3 is 13 amino acids long. Germline assignment: CDR1 KGHSH and CDR2 LQKENI. V gave up 2 bases and J gave up 11 bases; unmatched junction bases: 6. Here the CDR3 DNA reads TGTGCCAGCTCACCAGAGGACAGGGGCCAGGCTTTCTTT. As protein: CASSPEDRGQAFF. Full variable domain (missing parts from reference TRBV18 and TRBJ1-1): NAGVMQNPRHLVRRRGQEARLRCSPMKGHSHVYWYRQLPEEGLKFMVYLQKENIIDESGMPKERFSAEFPKEGPSILRIQQVVRGDSAAYFCASSPEDRGQAFFGQGTRLTVV.

The chain recombines TRBV7-9 with TRBJ1-1; D is unclear. The CDR3 is 16 amino acids. V lost 5 bases to trimming and J lost 0 bases, with 16 bases between them. Germline CDR1 reads SEHNR; CDR2 reads FQNEAQ (reference sequence). CDR3 loop: CASSEPGRRVNTEAFF. DNA for the CDR3: TGTGCCAGCAGCGAACCGGGTCGAAGAGTGAACACTGAAGCTTTCTTT.

The DNA of the CDR3 is TGTGCCAGCAGTCCATCGTTCGGGGGCACAGATACGCAGTATTTT. Its translation: CASSPSFGGTDTQYF. The chain uses TRBV27 and TRBJ2-3; tentative D call: TRBD2 (5 bases). The germline V gene has CDR1 MNHEY and CDR2 SMNVEV (reference sequence). The ends were cut back, 5 bases at V and 1 base at J, with 13 bases in the middle. The length of the CDR3 is 15 residues.